What follows are 2 T cell receptor beta chains derived from one specimen sequenced in a study of T cell responses to AZD1222 COVID-19 vaccine (dated by TCRdb to about 2021). Taken with the paper, the label for time point translates to: baseline before first vaccination. The library was made by the immunoSEQ multiplex PCR assay. TCRdb took over this immuneACCESS table, retaining in-frame rearrangements with V and J assigned. Such tables are incomplete; in checked studies, under half of the missing clones stem from an unresolved V gene, and the remainder is unexplained. Present in this sample are tens of thousands of clones, around 92% of which were seen just once. The ten largest clonotypes hold less than 2% of the sample. The source material was peripheral blood, sampled on day 0 of AZD1222 vaccination. These receptors all stem from an adult in good health.

Written as DNA, the CDR3 is TGCGCCAGCAGTGAGTCAGCGGGAGGGAAGCAGTACTTC. As protein: CASSESAGGKQYF. The chain carries TRBV10-1 and TRBJ2-7; 10 bases align to TRBD2. The CDR3 has 13 amino acids. Per germline, CDR1 WNHNN and CDR2 SYGVQD (reference sequence). Trimming at V came to 0 bases and at J to 8 bases, leaving 1 base not matched to a gene.

The chain combines TRBV28 with TRBJ2-1; TRBD2 agrees at 10 bases. V gave up 11 bases and J gave up 11 bases; unmatched junction bases: 9. Germline V gene data show CDR1 as MDHEN and CDR2 as SYDVKM. This CDR3 is 12 amino acids long. The CDR3 loop reads CAVLAGESKQFF. CDR3 coding DNA: TGTGCCGTTCTAGCGGGAGAGTCAAAGCAGTTCTTC. The complete variable domain, with remaining parts taken from reference TRBV28 and TRBJ2-1, reads DVKVTQSSRYLVKRTGEKVFLECVQDMDHENMFWYRQDPGLGLRLIYFSYDVKMKEKGDIPEGYSVSREKKERFSLILESASTNQTSMYLCAVLAGESKQFFGPGTRLTVL.